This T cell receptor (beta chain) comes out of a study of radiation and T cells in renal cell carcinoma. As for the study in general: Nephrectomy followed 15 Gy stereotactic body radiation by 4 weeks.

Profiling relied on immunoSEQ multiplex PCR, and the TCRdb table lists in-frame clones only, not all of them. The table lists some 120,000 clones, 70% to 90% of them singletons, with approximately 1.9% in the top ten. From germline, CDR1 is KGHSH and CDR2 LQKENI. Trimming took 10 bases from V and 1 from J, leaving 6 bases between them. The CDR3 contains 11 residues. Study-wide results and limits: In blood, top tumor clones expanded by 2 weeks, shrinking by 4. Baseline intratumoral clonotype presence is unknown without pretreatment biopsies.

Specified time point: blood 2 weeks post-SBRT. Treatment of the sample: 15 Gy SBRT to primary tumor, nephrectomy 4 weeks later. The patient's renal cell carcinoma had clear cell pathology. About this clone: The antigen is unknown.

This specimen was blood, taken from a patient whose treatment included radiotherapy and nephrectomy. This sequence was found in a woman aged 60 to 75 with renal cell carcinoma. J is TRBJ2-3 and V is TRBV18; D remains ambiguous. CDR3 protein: CATSGTDTQYF. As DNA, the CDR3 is TGTGCCACCTCCGGCACAGATACGCAGTATTTT.